The next 20 T cell receptor beta chains were all read from a single sample in a study of graft-versus-host responses after intestinal transplantation. Antigens of these TCRs are unknown. Generated by immunoSEQ multiplex PCR, the TCRdb table keeps only in-frame clones and is missing some. This sample has about 91,000 clones, with approximately 90% found just once. The sequenced sample was unstimulated CD4+ T cells sorted from spleen or lymph node cells, obtained before transplant. These receptors were taken from a human donor who was the organ donor for an intestinal transplant.

CDR3 sequence reads: CATSRDRGFYNEQFF. In nucleotides, the CDR3 is TGTGCCACCAGCAGAGACCGGGGGTTCTACAATGAGCAGTTCTTC. The chain joins TRBV15 to TRBJ2-1, with D maybe TRBD2 (6 bases). This CDR3 spans 15 amino acids. The germline V and J ends were trimmed by 0 bases and 3 bases, with 9 bases remaining between them. Germline assignment: CDR1 LNHNV and CDR2 YYDKDF (reference sequence). Using reference TRBV15 and TRBJ2-1 for the parts outside the CDR3, the full variable domain is DAMVIQNPRYQVTQFGKPVTLSCSQTLNHNVMYWYQQKSSQAPKLLFHYYDKDFNNEADTPDNFQSRRPNTSFCFLDIRSPGLGDTAMYLCATSRDRGFYNEQFFGPGTRLTVL.

The V call is TRBV30, the J call TRBJ1-1; possible D gene TRBD1, 6 bases. The CDR3 consists of 14 residues. The germline CDR1 and CDR2 sequences are GTSNPN and SVGIG (reference sequence). V lost 0 bases, J lost 6 bases, and 14 bases lay in between. In DNA form, the CDR3 reads TGTGCCTGGAGTGTAAGGGGCAGGGGCGCTGAAGCTTTCTTT. Translation gives CAWSVRGRGAEAFF.

This clone appeared a few times. The chain has TRBV6-5 and TRBJ2-7; D gene unclear. Trimming removed 7 bases at V and 2 bases at J, with 9 bases between. Germline CDR1 is MNHEY and CDR2 is SVGAGI. There are 12 residues in the CDR3. Here the CDR3 reads CASKRGTYEQYF. The CDR3 bases are TGTGCCAGCAAAAGAGGCACCTACGAGCAGTACTTC.

This chain uses TRBV5-5 with TRBJ2-3; 11 nucleotides line up with TRBD2. In germline, CDR1 is SGHKS, CDR2 YYEKEE (reference sequence). This CDR3 has 15 amino acids. Trimming at V came to 0 bases and at J to 3 bases, leaving 0 bases not matched to a gene. CDR3 region: CASSLGLAGTDTQYF. The CDR3 nucleotides read TGTGCCAGCAGCTTGGGACTAGCGGGGACAGATACGCAGTATTTT.

The rearrangement uses TRBV19 and TRBJ1-3; 7 positions match TRBD1. Germline assignment: CDR1 LNHDA and CDR2 SQIVND (reference sequence). This CDR3 comprises 15 residues. Unmatched junction bases numbered 3, after V lost 4 bases and J lost 0 bases. DNA of the CDR3: TGTGCCAGTAGTACTACAGGGGACTCTGGAAACACCATATATTTT. It specifies CASSTTGDSGNTIYF.

CDR3 protein: CASSQVSGQARGYTF. Here the CDR3 DNA reads TGCGCCAGCAGCCAAGTCTCTGGACAGGCGAGAGGCTACACCTTC. This sequence joins TRBV4-1 and TRBJ1-2, with 7 bases matching TRBD1. With V trimmed by 1 base and J by 8 bases, 10 bases remained unmatched. The CDR3 totals 15 residues. The germline CDR1 and CDR2 sequences are MGHRA and YSYEKL.

The chain links TRBV7-3 to TRBJ1-1; D call uncertain. V was shortened by 5 bases and J by 1 base, with 17 bases between the two germline ends. CDR1 and CDR2 from the germline V gene are SGHTA and FQGTGA. The CDR3 loop spans 16 amino acids. In DNA form, the CDR3 reads TGTGCCAGCAGCATGGCTTCTTTCGGGGAGAACACTGAAGCTTTCTTT. It specifies CASSMASFGENTEAFF.

The rearrangement joins TRBV2 to TRBJ1-2, with D unclear. The CDR3 has 14 residues. Germline V gene lookup returns CDR1 SNHLY and CDR2 FYNNEI. Between the trimmed V and J ends, which lost 5 bases and 4 bases, there was a span of 14 bases. The CDR3 bases are TGTGCCAGCAGTAAAACAGACAATACCTATGGCTACACCTTC. Its protein is CASSKTDNTYGYTF.

This clone was picked up a small number of times. V usage is TRBV2 and J usage is TRBJ1-2; D call uncertain. The CDR3 has 15 residues. Germline CDR1 and CDR2: SNHLY and FYNNEI. Trimming removed 5 bases from V and 0 bases from J, with 13 bases in between. As DNA, the CDR3 is TGTGCCAGCAGTTCGGTCAGAGGGACTAACTATGGCTACACCTTC. It is translated as CASSSVRGTNYGYTF.

V usage is TRBV4-2 and J usage is TRBJ1-5; D remains ambiguous. Looked up from germline, CDR1 is LGHNA and CDR2 is YNFKEQ. Trimming shortened V by 0 bases and J by 4 bases, and 16 bases separated the two germline ends. This CDR3 has 17 residues. The CDR3 bases are TGTGCCAGCAGCCAAGATCTGGCATGGGGAGTAAATCAGCCCCAGCATTTT. Translating it yields CASSQDLAWGVNQPQHF.

The genes are TRBV7-8 and TRBJ2-7; 8 positions agree with TRBD1. This CDR3 has 20 residues. V lost 1 base and J lost 3; bases outside the gene matches: 20. CDR1 and CDR2 from the germline V gene are SGHVS and FQNEAQ. DNA of the CDR3: TGTGCCAGCAGCTTAGTGTACAGGGGGGAATGGGGTGGTTCGGGCTACGAGCAGTACTTC. Translation gives CASSLVYRGEWGGSGYEQYF.

The chain couples TRBV10-3 to TRBJ2-7; 14 bases are shared with TRBD2. The CDR3 is 13 residues long. In germline, CDR1 is ENHRY, CDR2 SYGVKD. Trimming removed 6 bases from V and 6 bases from J; junction bases left unmatched: 1. CDR3 sequence reads: CAIRGTSGSEQYF. The CDR3 bases are TGTGCCATCAGGGGGACTAGCGGGAGCGAGCAGTACTTC.

The chain couples TRBV5-1 to TRBJ1-3; unclear D gene. V dropped 2 bases and J dropped 7 bases, with 4 bases sitting between them. In germline, CDR1 is SGHRS, CDR2 YFSETQ. The CDR3 loop spans 11 amino acids. The CDR3 nucleotides read TGCGCCAGCAGCTTCGGGAACACCATATATTTT. This sequence encodes CASSFGNTIYF.

This chain joins TRBV6-1 and TRBJ1-4; D is possibly TRBD1 (5 bases). The CDR3 is 15 amino acids. Germline CDR1 reads MNHNS; CDR2 reads SASEGT. Trimming shortened V by 8 bases and J by 5 bases, and 18 bases separated the two germline ends. CDR3 region: CASLNLSGFNEKLFF. CDR3 nucleotides: TGTGCCAGCTTGAATCTATCAGGGTTCAATGAAAAACTGTTTTTT.

The rearrangement joins TRBV10-2 to TRBJ1-2; no clear D gene. Deletions cut 4 bases from V and 1 base from J, with 7 bases between. The CDR3 is 13 residues long. Per germline, CDR1 WSHSY and CDR2 SAAADI. CDR3 region: CASSGYSNYGYTF. CDR3 DNA: TGCGCCAGCAGTGGATATAGTAACTATGGCTACACCTTC.

The chain has TRBV11-2 and TRBJ1-2; 8 bases match TRBD1. The germline CDR1 and CDR2 sequences are SGHAT and FQNNGV. V dropped 3 bases and J dropped 4; count of bases not matched to a gene: 7. The CDR3 covers 15 residues. The CDR3 coding sequence is TGTGCCAGCAGCTTTACCCGGGACAGGTCCTATGGCTACACCTTC. Translated: CASSFTRDRSYGYTF.

V and J are TRBV9 and TRBJ2-5; D is perhaps TRBD2 (7 bases). The CDR3 is 14 amino acids. The germline V gene has CDR1 SGDLS and CDR2 YYNGEE. Trimming shortened V by 0 bases and J by 5 bases, and 11 bases separated the two germline ends. CDR3 nucleotide sequence: TGTGCCAGCAGCGTAGGGGGGGGCGGGGAGACCCAGTACTTC. Its protein is CASSVGGGGETQYF.

CDR3 protein: CASIVGMTASTEAFF. As DNA, the CDR3 is TGTGCCAGCATAGTGGGAATGACAGCCAGTACTGAAGCTTTCTTT. The J gene is TRBJ1-1, the V gene TRBV6-1, with TRBD1 as a possible D gene (5 bases). This CDR3 spans 15 amino acids. V lost 7 bases, J lost 5 bases, and 20 bases lay in between. Per germline, CDR1 MNHNS and CDR2 SASEGT.

V is TRBV11-3 and J is TRBJ1-2; 9 bases fit TRBD1. V lost 5 bases, J lost 4 bases, and 17 bases stayed unmatched. The CDR3 consists of 18 residues. Germline CDR1 reads SGHNT; CDR2 reads YENEEA. The CDR3 bases are TGTGCCAGCAGCCGAGAAGCTGTCCGGGACAGGGTAGCCTATGGCTACACCTTC. Its translation: CASSREAVRDRVAYGYTF. Complete variable domain (other parts from reference TRBV11-3 and TRBJ1-2): EAGVVQSPRYKIIEKKQPVAFWCNPISGHNTLYWYLQNLGQGPELLIRYENEEAVDDSQLPKDRFSAERLKGVDSTLKIQPAELGDSAVYLCASSREAVRDRVAYGYTFGSGTRLTVV.

The chain uses TRBV7-2 and TRBJ2-5; 7 positions agree with TRBD2. CDR3 length: 14 amino acids. Germline CDR1 SGHTA, CDR2 FQGNSA. The J segment lost 3 bases and the V segment lost 5 bases, leaving 6 bases of the junction unmatched. The CDR3 nucleotides read TGTGCCAGCAGCCTAGGACTAGAAAAAGAGACCCAGTACTTC. Translated: CASSLGLEKETQYF.